This TCR beta chain derives from a study of blood T cell repertoires in COVID-19. This CDR3 is 12 amino acids long. V was shortened by 4 bases and J by 10 bases, with 13 bases between the two germline ends. Germline CDR1 is LGHDT and CDR2 is YNNKEL (reference sequence). Data came from immunoSEQ multiplex PCR; TCRdb stores just in-frame clones and leaves some out. The sample holds around 300,000 clones; around 87% are singletons and the top ten take under 3%. The J gene is TRBJ2-5, the V gene TRBV3-1 (or the pseudogene TRBV3-2), with D possibly matching TRBD2 (5 bases). The specimen was PBMCs or T cells enriched from blood (not recorded which). The source is a woman younger than 35 who had recovered from COVID-19. CDR3 loop: CASSLDLRVQYF. The CDR3 nucleotides are TGTGCCAGCAGCCTCGACCTGCGGGTCCAGTACTTC.